This T cell receptor (beta chain) was identified in a study of blood T cells in healthy people across ages. The CDR3 is 18 amino acids. Germline-derived CDR1 and CDR2 are MDHEN and SYDVKM. V was clipped by 5 bases and J by 1 base; unmatched bases: 14. With a J-beta primer mix and a sample-barcoded 5' primer, a second PCR ran about 6 to 11 cycles. TCRdb fed the 5' RACE reads into MiXCR, producing one record per CDR3 protein. The sample records roughly 730,000 distinct CDR3 sequences, more than 55% being singletons. The chain employs TRBV28 and TRBJ2-7; TRBD2 matches 10 bases. This TCR was recovered from a man between 40 and 49 years old in good health. Sequencing input: blood. The CDR3 protein is CASSPITLLAGDSYEQYF. The CDR3 bases are TGTGCCAGCAGTCCAATAACCCTCCTAGCGGGAGATTCCTACGAGCAGTACTTC.